This TCR beta chain was recovered during a study of cytomegalovirus exposure and HLA in healthy donors. Study-wide results and limits: Rare TCR sequences dominated, though some public TCRs recurred in many donors. In a later analysis, at a false discovery rate of 0.05, 16,951 TCR beta sequences were associated with HLA alleles.

With respect to this clone: Its cognate antigen is unknown.

Both 60 Vbeta primers and 13 Jbeta primers went into the PCR. Here immunoSEQ multiplex PCR was the method, and the copy in TCRdb shows in-frame clones only, minus some. The sample has over 120,000 clones, approximately 80% seen once. This CDR3 region has 19 residues. V lost 3 bases to trimming and J lost 0 bases; unmatched junction nucleotides: 8. The germline CDR1 and CDR2 sequences are SGDLS and YYNGEE. The chain employs TRBV9 and TRBJ2-1; 14 positions agree with TRBD2. Source material: PBMCs. The receptor was isolated from a woman between 55 and 75 years old in good health and CMV-seropositive. This chain's CDR3 is CASSAEGTSGRSSYNEQFF. CDR3 nucleotide sequence: TGTGCCAGCAGCGCCGAGGGGACTAGCGGGAGAAGCTCCTACAATGAGCAGTTCTTC.